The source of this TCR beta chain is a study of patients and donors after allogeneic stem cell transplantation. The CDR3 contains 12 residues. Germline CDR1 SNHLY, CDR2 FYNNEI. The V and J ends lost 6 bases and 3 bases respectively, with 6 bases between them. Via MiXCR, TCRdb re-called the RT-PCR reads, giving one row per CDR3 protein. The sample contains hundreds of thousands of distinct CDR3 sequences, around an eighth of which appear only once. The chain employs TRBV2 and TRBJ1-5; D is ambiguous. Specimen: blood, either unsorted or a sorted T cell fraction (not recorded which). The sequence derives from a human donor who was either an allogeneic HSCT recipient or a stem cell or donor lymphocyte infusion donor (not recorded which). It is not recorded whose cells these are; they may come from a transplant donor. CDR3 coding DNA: TGTGCCAGCAGCGCTAACAATCAGCCCCAGCATTTT. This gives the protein CASSANNQPQHF.